The clone carrying this T cell receptor beta chain was seen many times. Its antigen is undetermined. The record originates from a study of identical twins. Study conclusions and caveats: Out-of-frame alpha sequences shared between twins exhibited an excess of low generation probability.

CDR1 is LGHNA and CDR2 is YSLEER in the germline V gene. Trimming shortened V by 0 bases and J by 6 bases, and 15 bases separated the two germline ends. The CDR3 spans 15 residues. Template switching created a universal primer site, and the cDNA included unique molecular identifiers. TCRdb reprocessed the 5' RACE reads via MiXCR and lists one record per CDR3 protein. This sample has a few hundred thousand distinct CDR3 sequences, with 9.6% found just once. These data also featured in a second study, about yellow fever vaccine responses in identical twins. Per that study: As reported, the vaccine T cell response of twins seemed partly convergent and partly personalized.

The receptor's source is a woman younger than 30 in good health. This chain joins TRBV4-3 and TRBJ2-7; the D gene is possibly TRBD2 (5 bases). The sequencing input was PBMCs. In DNA form, the CDR3 reads TGCGCCAGCAGCCAAGATCGGAGGAAACTCGGCGAGCAGTACTTC. Amino acid sequence: CASSQDRRKLGEQYF.